The present T cell receptor (beta chain) was sequenced within a study of a mutant IDH1 vaccine in newly diagnosed glioma. This clone was seen only a few times. The table came from immunoSEQ multiplex PCR; TCRdb's copy has only in-frame clones and leaves some out. The data show nearly 50,000 clones, just over 85% seen once. As to time point: baseline, week 1 (first vaccination visit). Treatment: pre-vaccination baseline after standard-of-care therapy. The TCR comes from a man aged 40-50 years with glioma. Sequencing used PBMCs, obtained from a glioma patient treated with radiotherapy, temozolomide or both.

The CDR3 bases are TGTGCCAGCAGCTTAGAGGTAGGCAGGGGCGGTCAGCCCCAGCATTTT. Residues: CASSLEVGRGGQPQHF. The chain recombines TRBV7-2 with TRBJ1-5, with D possibly TRBD1 on 6 matching bases. The CDR3 is made up of 16 amino acids. Germline V gene data show CDR1 as SGHTA and CDR2 as FQGNSA. The V end was cut by 1 base, the J end by 6 bases, with 16 bases between.